What follows describes a single TCR beta chain. The entry originates in a study of T cell changes during pregnancy in multiple sclerosis. TCRdb keeps only in-frame clones here, not all; method: immunoSEQ multiplex PCR. This table holds about 69,000 clones, around 92% found once. CDR3 length: 11 amino acids. Per germline, CDR1 GTSNPN and CDR2 SVGIG (reference sequence). V dropped 3 bases and J dropped 10 bases, with 10 bases sitting between them. This clonotype was sampled from a female donor in good health, enrolled as a control in a pregnancy study. Sequencing used peripheral blood, obtained in the third trimester of pregnancy. The V and J genes are TRBV30 and TRBJ2-1, with a possible D match to TRBD2 (6 bases). The CDR3 loop reads CAWSRGREQFF. The CDR3 coding sequence is TGTGCCTGGAGCCGGGGGAGGGAGCAGTTCTTC.